This section outlines one T cell receptor beta chain sequence together with its context. What antigen it recognizes has not been identified. One base away there is no much larger clone; base qualities are not given. This specimen belongs to a study of cytomegalovirus exposure and HLA in healthy donors (TCRdb year 2017). Regarding the research as a whole: An earlier analysis of about 560 of the donors reported about 260 Gb of sequence data and 95 million to 140 million unique TCR beta sequences obtained from around 170 million T cells. An early release covering 550 to 650 HLA-typed donors comprised 250 to 350 gigabases of sequencing data and around 85 million unique TCR sequences. Of the 398 genotyped donors, roughly 76% were placed in the genetic ancestry cluster associated with self-reported Caucasian donors. The study aimed to test whether cataloging public T cell receptors could reveal signatures of past pathogen exposure. The study used immunosequencing to profile the T cell repertoires of approximately 630 subjects and linked those repertoires to cytomegalovirus serostatus. Along with the approximately 700-subject first cohort, a separate validation cohort of over a hundred different subjects was used. The study combined high-throughput TCR immunosequencing, statistical association of individual TCRs with disease status, and machine learning to predict cytomegalovirus infection status. A later analysis re-analyzed previously published TCR beta repertoires from approximately 670 donors and added high-resolution HLA genotyping to study TCR occurrence patterns. In the later analysis, no new phenotypic data were used to find candidate immune exposures; instead, reliance was placed on TCR beta sequences and their occurrence across donors. In an earlier analysis of 500 to 650 of the donors, high-throughput TCR beta sequencing was used to judge whether each TCR beta V gene segment behaved as functional or pseudogenic. Donor age, sex, ethnicity and CMV serostatus were compiled alongside the repertoire data. A later genetic analysis used genome-wide SNP genotypes for about 55% of the 666 donors, treating that subset as a discovery cohort. Every discovery cohort repertoire had been produced on one sequencing platform. HLA typing covered class I and class II loci at four-digit resolution. The number of donors typed differed by locus, with 629-630 for A, B, C, DRB1 and DQB1, more than 500 for DQA1, about 610 for DPA1, and 472 for DPB1. Several DR-DQ haplotypes were treated as single units for association and clustering because of strong linkage in the cohort. Across about 370 genotyped donors of the cohort, an average of about 240,000 unique TCR beta nucleotide sequences per donor were sequenced, and about a sixth of those sequences were non-productive.

The cohort comprised fewer than 750 healthy bone marrow donors. At the time of sampling, every cohort member was nominally healthy, though immune exposures that went unrecorded were likely present. The donor tested CMV seropositive, placing the donor among the 290 or so seropositive members of the cohort. Every donor gave a peripheral blood sample, and the peripheral blood mononuclear cells from that sample were used for TCR beta sequencing. The Qiagen DNeasy Blood Extraction Kit was used to extract genomic DNA from the blood cell samples. Taken from cysteine to phenylalanine, the CDR3 has 17 residues. Only the CDR3 region is kept as DNA, spanning 51 bases read in frame from base 1. Per the germline V gene, LGHNA is the CDR1 and YSLEER is the CDR2. Trimming at the junction amounts to 0 bases on V and 1 base on J, and the germline ends lie 14 bases apart. Libraries came from the immunoSEQ multiplex PCR assay. The multiplex PCR relied on a mix of 60 forward primers for TCR Vbeta segments and 13 reverse primers for TCR Jbeta segments. The CDR3 region of rearranged TCR beta genes was amplified from genomic DNA with a multiplex PCR assay. Amplified TCR beta libraries were sequenced as 87-base-pair reads on the Illumina HiSeq System. In the authors' own workflow: In a later analysis, tens of millions of unique TCR beta chains were counted across the approximately 640 repertoires, and roughly 9.9 million of these chains were shared by at least two donors. To remove PCR and sequencing errors, raw reads were error-corrected and collapsed into unique sequences using a nearest-neighbor algorithm that merged closely related sequences. CDR3 sequences were aligned to IMGT reference sequences to assign V, D and J gene segments. Each retained sequence needed at least a six-nucleotide match to both a V gene segment and a J gene segment. A rearrangement counted as productive if the CDR3 had no stop codons and remained in frame with V and J, and every other rearrangement counted as non-productive. CDR3 was defined by IMGT convention, running from the second conserved V-encoded cysteine to the conserved J-encoded phenylalanine. In an earlier analysis of around 570 of the donors, sequences lacking an unambiguous match to a single V gene segment were excluded. In an earlier analysis of roughly 500 of the donors, V segments were called functional above 56.7% productive rearrangements and were called segregating when the between-donor standard deviation exceeded 5%. A statistical classification framework was developed to diagnose cytomegalovirus status using the catalog of TCR beta chain sequences. V and J gene assignment, in a later analysis, came from comparing TCR nucleotide sequences with IMGT/GENE-DB human TR gene sequences. In a later analysis, CDR3 sequences and most-parsimonious VDJ recombination scenarios were assigned using the TCRdist pipeline. In a later analysis, each TCR beta chain was defined by its CDR3 amino acid sequence together with its V-gene family, and reads without a unique V-gene family were excluded. In a later analysis, some 600 highly shared, low-generation-probability nucleotide sequences were removed to address suspected cross-contamination and a sequencing artifact. A later analysis calculated a clonal expansion index for each public chain from normalized within-repertoire ranks of inferred template counts. In a later analysis, generation probabilities were computed with a VDJ recombination model fitted to out-of-frame rearrangements, and the resulting probabilities were checked against IGoR. In a later analysis, TCR-TCR, TCR-HLA and TCR-CMV co-occurrence was scored with hypergeometric tests, and a repertoire-size bias correction was applied to TCR pairs. False discovery rates were estimated in a later analysis by permuting HLA or CMV assignments 20 times. In a later analysis, co-occurring TCRs were grouped with DBSCAN, and TCRdist sequence similarity was added when clustering was performed within HLA-allele-positive subsets. For co-occurrence clustering, repertoires with fewer than 30,000 or more than 120,000 public chains were excluded, along with a handful of repertoires with anomalous nucleotide sharing. The clones in this table, taken by TCRdb from immuneACCESS, are in-frame only. Not every clone is retained; where verified, under half of the shortfall comes from an unresolved V gene, and the cause of the rest is unknown. V and J calls and clone size are copied from that table; D and trimming were computed from the DNA. The sample includes 100,000 to 150,000 clones, with about 15% observed a single time. The biggest ten clones account for 2.5% to 3% of the sample.

The research as a whole found: Across donors, most TCR sequences were observed very rarely, whereas some public TCRs were present in many individuals. The earlier analysis of approximately 540 of the donors excluded 15 to 20 rarely observed V segments, including chromosome 9 orphons, because counts were too low. A few of the identified cytomegalovirus-associated TCR beta chains were confirmed in vitro to be specific for cytomegalovirus antigens. Because the 87-base-pair reads could not distinguish some IMGT-functional V segments, including TRBV6-2 and TRBV6-3, those segments were excluded. Correlated functional status among segregating V segments might reflect linkage disequilibrium, but an unknown experimental factor could not be ruled out. The classifier was reported to diagnose cytomegalovirus status with high specificity and sensitivity in both the original cohort and the validation cohort. In a later analysis, HLA-associated TCR beta chains were found to be more clonally expanded and to have lower generation probabilities than equally common non-associated chains. In an earlier analysis of about 550 of the donors, most TCR beta V segments were observed in productive rearrangements about 90% or about 30% of the time, broadly matching IMGT annotations. It was suggested by the authors that the approach could potentially be generalized to other disease states and immunological phenotypes. Sequencing depth was assumed to be roughly uniform across donors in the presence/absence analyses, though that assumption may not hold. This cohort had only TCR beta chains sequenced, and the lack of alpha or paired-chain data limited which features could be detected. A further reported finding was that TCR beta sequences accurately predicted the HLA-A and HLA-B alleles for most subjects in the first cohort. A total of 150 or so TCR beta chains were listed by the study as associated with cytomegalovirus. The sequencing pipeline was judged likely to have produced a cluster of highly shared sequence variants as a technical artifact. An association between a missense DCLRE1C variant and V-gene and J-gene trimming of TCR beta chains was found in a later genetic analysis and replicated in an independent cohort. CMV serostatus was the only immune exposure information available for the cohort. Specific HLA alleles were associated with 18,000 or so TCR beta sequences at a false discovery rate of 0.05 in a later analysis. In a later analysis, TCR association rates were found to vary across HLA loci, with the most associated TCRs seen for DRB1 alleles and the fewest for HLA-C alleles. Because HLA typing was unavailable for some donors at each locus, only the typed subset was used in association tests. Strong co-occurrence of HLA alleles, especially DR and DQ, made assigning TCR associations to individual alleles difficult. A later genetic analysis reported fewer N-insertions in productive TCRs among donors in an Asian-associated ancestry cluster than the 666-donor mean. According to a later analysis, parvovirus B19, influenza, CMV and Epstein-Barr virus appeared linked to several top co-occurrence clusters. Most CMV-associated TCR beta chains appeared to be HLA-restricted in a later analysis, and the HLA associations seemed to be driven largely by CMV exposure.

The chain is encoded by TRBV4-3 joined to TRBJ2-3, with the identity of the D gene unclear. The specimen was PBMCs. The receptor was derived from a female donor in good health and CMV-seropositive. The nucleotides read TGCGCCAGCAGCCAAGAGCAGCCTAGTTGGGGCACAGATACGCAGTATTTT. Its product reads: CASSQEQPSWGTDTQYF.